These 5 T cell receptor beta chains originate from one sample sequenced in a study of T-cell memory formation after mild COVID-19. One entry per CDR3 protein results from TCRdb running MiXCR on the 5' RACE reads. The sample shows 280,000 or so distinct CDR3 sequences, under 8.5% of them seen only once. Sequenced sample: PBMCs or a T cell subset sorted from them (not recorded which). The receptors were gathered from a man between 18 and 29 years old who had mild COVID-19 (a few samples of this study predate the infection). Cell type and time point are not known.

This rearrangement joins TRBV6-2 or TRBV6-3 to TRBJ1-6; D unclear. Germline loops: CDR1 MNHEY, CDR2 SVGEGT. This CDR3 has 12 residues. V was trimmed by 7 bases and J by 13 bases, leaving 14 bases between them. CDR3 region: CASKDGPGPLHF. In nucleotides, the CDR3 is TGTGCCAGCAAAGACGGGCCTGGGCCCCTCCACTTT.

This clonotype was counted between two and nine times. This rearrangement joins TRBV5-1 to TRBJ1-1, with 9 bases lining up with TRBD1. In germline, CDR1 is SGHRS, CDR2 YFSETQ. V was pared by 0 bases and J by 5 bases, with 8 bases of the junction left unmatched. The CDR3 is 16 residues long. In nucleotides, the CDR3 is TGCGCCAGCAGCTTGGCAAATACAGGGGGCGGGACTGAAGCTTTCTTT. It specifies CASSLANTGGGTEAFF.

In its sample, this clonotype was seen many times. The rearrangement joins TRBV7-2 to TRBJ1-3; TRBD1 matches at 8 bases. This CDR3 is built from 16 residues. Germline CDR1 is SGHTA and CDR2 is FQGNSA. After removal of 1 base from V and 2 bases from J, the junction contained 4 bases not matched to a gene. DNA of the CDR3: TGTGCCAGCAGCTTAGGAGACAGGGGAGCTGGAAACACCATATATTTT. Protein product: CASSLGDRGAGNTIYF. The variable domain in full, with the rest retrieved from reference TRBV7-2 and TRBJ1-3, is GAGVSQSPSNKVTEKGKDVELRCDPISGHTALYWYRQSLGQGLEFLIYFQGNSAPDKSGLPSDRFSAERTGGSVSTLTIQRTQQEDSAVYLCASSLGDRGAGNTIYFGEGSWLTVV.

This clonotype was detected ten times or more. V is TRBV15 and J is TRBJ1-5, with TRBD1 matching 7 bases. This CDR3 comprises 13 residues. CDR1 and CDR2 (germline): LNHNV, YYDKDF (reference sequence). V was clipped by 5 bases and J by 7 bases; unmatched bases: 5. CDR3 in amino acids: CATSAQGRQPQHF. The CDR3 coding sequence is TGTGCCACCAGCGCACAGGGGAGACAGCCCCAGCATTTT. The full variable domain, in which reference TRBV15 and TRBJ1-5 provide the parts outside the CDR3, is DAMVIQNPRYQVTQFGKPVTLSCSQTLNHNVMYWYQQKSSQAPKLLFHYYDKDFNNEADTPDNFQSRRPNTSFCFLDIRSPGLGDTAMYLCATSAQGRQPQHFGDGTRLSIL.

This chain links TRBV12-3 or TRBV12-4 with TRBJ1-1; no clear D. The CDR3 is made up of 13 amino acids. Trimming shortened V by 2 bases and J by 8 bases, and 12 bases separated the two germline ends. The CDR3 loop is CASSLNTAGEAFF. CDR3 bases: TGTGCCAGCAGTTTAAATACGGCTGGAGAAGCTTTCTTT.